The 21 T cell receptor beta chains below come from one sample, sequenced in a study of blood T cell repertoires in COVID-19. TCRdb keeps only in-frame clones here, not all; method: immunoSEQ multiplex PCR. The sample has approximately 49,000 clones; 81% are singletons. Sequencing used peripheral blood. These receptors were collected from a woman older than 75 with COVID-19, enrolled during active disease.

This sequence joins TRBV9 and TRBJ1-5, with D tentatively TRBD1 (5 bases). CDR1 and CDR2 from the germline V gene are SGDLS and YYNGEE. The ends were cut back, 0 bases at V and 5 bases at J, with 6 bases in the middle. This CDR3 has 13 residues. CDR3 sequence reads: CASSVGDYQPQHF. Here the CDR3 DNA reads TGTGCCAGCAGCGTAGGGGACTATCAGCCCCAGCATTTT.

V usage is TRBV25-1 and J usage is TRBJ2-7; D remains unclear. This CDR3 spans 15 amino acids. From germline, CDR1 is MGHDK and CDR2 SYGVNS. Trimming stripped 5 bases from V and 2 bases from J, with 16 bases between. The CDR3 DNA reads TGTGCCAGCAGTCCTAAGGTTGACACAACCTACGAGCAGTACTTC. This codes for CASSPKVDTTYEQYF.

This rearrangement joins TRBV18 to TRBJ2-5; D perhaps matches TRBD2 (5 bases). The CDR3 spans 15 residues. Germline V gene data show CDR1 as KGHSH and CDR2 as LQKENI. Trimming took 3 bases from V and 3 from J, leaving 14 bases between them. The CDR3 protein is CASSPDGETEETQYF. For the CDR3, the DNA is TGTGCCAGCTCACCCGATGGGGAGACCGAAGAGACCCAGTACTTC.

V gene TRBV6-1 combines with J gene TRBJ2-1, with 8 bases fitting TRBD1. With 3 bases clipped from V and 6 bases from J, the junction kept 4 bases outside the gene matches. CDR1 and CDR2 (germline): MNHNS, SASEGT. The CDR3 contains 14 residues. In DNA, the CDR3 is TGTGCCAGCAGTGACCAGGGGGCGTTCAATGAGCAGTTCTTC. This gives the protein CASSDQGAFNEQFF.

This clone was recorded many times. This sequence joins TRBV14 and TRBJ1-6; 7 bases agree with TRBD1. Germline V gene lookup returns CDR1 SGHDN and CDR2 FVKESK. The junction had 3 bases not matched to a gene; V was cut back by 5 bases and J by 8 bases. The CDR3 has 13 residues. The CDR3 DNA follows: TGTGCCAGCAGCTGGACAGGAGATTCACCCCTCCACTTT. Translation: CASSWTGDSPLHF.

The gene calls are TRBV9 and TRBJ1-5; a weak D match, TRBD1 (6 bases). Germline CDR1 reads SGDLS; CDR2 reads YYNGEE. The CDR3 contains 14 residues. V was cut by 0 bases and J by 7 bases, with 11 bases left in between. CDR3 residues: CASSVGGGAQPQHF. CDR3 nucleotide sequence: TGTGCCAGCAGCGTAGGCGGGGGCGCACAGCCCCAGCATTTT.

A single count supports this clone. CDR3 in DNA: TGTGCCAGCGCGTTCACGGGAGTACCGTCCTACGAGCAGTACTTC. Amino acid sequence: CASAFTGVPSYEQYF. V gene TRBV27 combines with J gene TRBJ2-7; D perhaps matches TRBD2 (6 bases). The germline V gene encodes CDR1 MNHEY and CDR2 SMNVEV (reference sequence). This CDR3 spans 15 amino acids. With 8 bases removed from V and 1 base from J, the gap between germline ends came to 18 bases.

This chain uses TRBV7-9 with TRBJ1-1, with 9 bases aligning to TRBD1. The V and J ends lost 4 bases and 5 bases, in that order; junction bases with no gene match: 8. The CDR3 runs to 15 residues. Germline loops: CDR1 SEHNR, CDR2 FQNEAQ (reference sequence). CDR3 sequence reads: CASSSPGTGPTEAFF. Written as DNA, the CDR3 is TGTGCCAGCAGCTCTCCCGGGACAGGGCCGACTGAAGCTTTCTTT.

The chain's CDR3 is CASSPWGGNQPQHF. The CDR3 nucleotides are TGTGCCAGCAGCCCCTGGGGGGGCAATCAGCCCCAGCATTTT. The chain couples TRBV3-1 (or the pseudogene TRBV3-2) to TRBJ1-5, with a tentative D call TRBD1 (5 bases). Germline CDR1 reads LGHDT; CDR2 reads YNNKEL (reference sequence). The CDR3 has 14 residues. V gave up 4 bases and J gave up 2 bases, with 9 bases separating them.

The chain carries TRBV19 and TRBJ2-6, with D perhaps TRBD2 (7 bases). Deletions cut 5 bases from V and 4 bases from J, with 15 bases between. Germline V gene data show CDR1 as LNHDA and CDR2 as SQIVND (reference sequence). This CDR3 has 16 residues. CDR3: CASSLGGRRGANVLTF. For the CDR3, the DNA is TGTGCCAGTAGTTTGGGGGGGCGTCGAGGGGCCAACGTCCTGACTTTC. Drawing the rest from reference TRBV19 and TRBJ2-6, the complete variable domain is DGGITQSPKYLFRKEGQNVTLSCEQNLNHDAMYWYRQDPGQGLRLIYYSQIVNDFQKGDIAEGYSVSREKKESFPLTVTSAQKNPTAFYLCASSLGGRRGANVLTFGAGSRLTVL.

This sequence joins TRBV7-2 and TRBJ1-6; TRBD1 might be the D (6 bases). V was shortened by 4 bases and J by 11 bases, with 15 bases between the two germline ends. The CDR3 covers 14 residues. Germline loops: CDR1 SGHTA, CDR2 FQGNSA. The CDR3 loop reads CASSSQGSKAPLHF. DNA of the CDR3: TGTGCCAGCAGCTCCCAGGGGTCGAAGGCACCCCTCCACTTT.

The V gene is TRBV5-6, the J gene TRBJ2-7; D not resolved. V lost 0 bases and J 3 bases, leaving 7 bases between the germline ends. CDR3 length: 13 residues. CDR1 SGHDT and CDR2 YYEEEE come from the germline V gene. This CDR3 is CASSLDYHYEQYF. CDR3 sequence (DNA): TGTGCCAGCAGCTTGGACTACCACTACGAGCAGTACTTC.

The rearrangement uses TRBV7-3 and TRBJ1-1, with D maybe TRBD1 (6 bases). CDR1 is SGHTA and CDR2 is FQGTGA in the germline V gene. Trimming cost V 4 bases and J 1 base, with 7 bases left between them. The CDR3 runs 13 residues. The CDR3 DNA sequence: TGTGCCAGCAGCTCACAGGGGAACACTGAAGCTTTCTTT. Its protein is CASSSQGNTEAFF.

The chain uses TRBV28 and TRBJ1-1; 8 nucleotides line up with TRBD1. The CDR3 contains 15 residues. The V gene end was trimmed by 6 bases and the J gene end by 5 bases; junction bases not matched to a gene: 11. Germline V gene data show CDR1 as MDHEN and CDR2 as SYDVKM. The CDR3 DNA reads TGTGCCAGCAGAAATGCAGGGGGCGCTCATACTGAAGCTTTCTTT. Residues: CASRNAGGAHTEAFF. Together with reference TRBV28 and TRBJ1-1, the CDR3 gives the full variable domain: DVKVTQSSRYLVKRTGEKVFLECVQDMDHENMFWYRQDPGLGLRLIYFSYDVKMKEKGDIPEGYSVSREKKERFSLILESASTNQTSMYLCASRNAGGAHTEAFFGQGTRLTVV.

The rearrangement links TRBV10-2 to TRBJ2-7; the D gene is possibly TRBD2 (5 bases). The length of the CDR3 is 13 residues. CDR1 is WSHSY, CDR2 SAAADI, per germline. Deletions cut 0 bases from V and 4 bases from J, with 7 bases between. The CDR3 is CASSESTGYEQYF. CDR3 coding DNA: TGCGCCAGCAGTGAGTCGACGGGGTACGAGCAGTACTTC.

The DNA for the CDR3 is TGTGCCAGCAGCCGACAGGGTTTTAACACTGAAGCTTTCTTT. Its protein product is CASSRQGFNTEAFF. This chain links TRBV7-6 with TRBJ1-1; 7 bases agree with TRBD1. The ends lost 5 bases at V and 2 bases at J; junction bases unmatched: 5. The CDR3 loop spans 14 amino acids. The germline CDR1 and CDR2 sequences are SGHVS and FNYEAQ.

The CDR3 reads CASSTGYNSPLHF. In DNA, the CDR3 is TGCGCCAGCAGTACAGGTTATAATTCACCCCTCCACTTT. The chain links TRBV10-1 to TRBJ1-6; a weak D match, TRBD1 (5 bases). The germline V gene encodes CDR1 WNHNN and CDR2 SYGVQD (reference sequence). The CDR3 spans 13 residues. Trimming removed 5 bases at V and 4 bases at J, with 6 bases between.

This chain connects TRBV23-1 to TRBJ1-2; D is undetermined. TRBV23-1 is given ORF status, its function remaining uncertain. This CDR3 contains 15 residues. V was cut by 6 bases and J by 4 bases, with 18 bases left in between. CDR3: CASSPREGGRYGYTF. In DNA form, the CDR3 reads TGCGCCAGCAGCCCGAGGGAAGGAGGGCGCTATGGCTACACCTTC.

This clone was observed once. The chain recombines TRBV19 with TRBJ2-6; D is unresolved. The V end was cut by 5 bases, the J end by 6 bases, with 11 bases between. This CDR3 spans 14 amino acids. The germline gives CDR1 LNHDA, CDR2 SQIVND (reference sequence). The CDR3 coding sequence is TGTGCCAGTAGTTTATCTCTGTCGGCCAACGTCCTGACTTTC. Translation gives CASSLSLSANVLTF.

This clone was seen once. The rearrangement links TRBV27 to TRBJ1-5; 7 bases align to TRBD1. This CDR3 contains 14 residues. CDR1 MNHEY and CDR2 SMNVEV come from the germline V gene (reference sequence). J gave up 4 bases and V 4 bases, and 4 bases lay outside the gene matches. The CDR3 region has the DNA TGTGCCAGCAGTTCGGACAGGTATAATCAGCCCCAGCATTTT. Protein sequence: CASSSDRYNQPQHF.

The chain links TRBV30 to TRBJ2-1; 14 nucleotides match TRBD2. The CDR3 loop spans 12 amino acids. Trimming took 1 base from V and 14 from J; bases not matched to a gene: 1. Germline V lookup: CDR1 GTSNPN, CDR2 SVGIG (reference sequence). The CDR3: CAWSATSGREFF. The CDR3 DNA is TGTGCCTGGAGTGCGACTAGCGGGAGGGAGTTCTTC.